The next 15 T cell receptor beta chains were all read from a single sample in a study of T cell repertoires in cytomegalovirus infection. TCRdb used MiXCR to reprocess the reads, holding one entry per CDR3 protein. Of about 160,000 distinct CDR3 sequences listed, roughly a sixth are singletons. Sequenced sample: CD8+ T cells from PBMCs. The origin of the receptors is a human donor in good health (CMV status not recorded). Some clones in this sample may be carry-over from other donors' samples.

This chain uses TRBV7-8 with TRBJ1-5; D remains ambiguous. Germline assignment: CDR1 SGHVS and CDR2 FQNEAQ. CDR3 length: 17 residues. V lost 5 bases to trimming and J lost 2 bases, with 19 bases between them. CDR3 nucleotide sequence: TGTGCCAGCAGCCCCCGGCAAAGATTATCGGGCAATCAGCCCCAGCATTTT. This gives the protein CASSPRQRLSGNQPQHF.

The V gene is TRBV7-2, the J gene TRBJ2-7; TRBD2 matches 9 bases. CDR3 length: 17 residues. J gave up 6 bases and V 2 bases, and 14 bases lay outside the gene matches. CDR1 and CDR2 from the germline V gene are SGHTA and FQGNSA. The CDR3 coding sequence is TGTGCCAGCAGCTTACTCCAAAGCGGGGGGCCCTATTGCGAGCAGTACTTC. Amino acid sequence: CASSLLQSGGPYCEQYF.

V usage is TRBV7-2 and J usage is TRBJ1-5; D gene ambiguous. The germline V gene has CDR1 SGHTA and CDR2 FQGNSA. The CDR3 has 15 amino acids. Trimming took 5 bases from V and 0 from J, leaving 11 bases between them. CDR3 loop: CASSRQLYSNQPQHF. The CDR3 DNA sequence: TGTGCCAGCAGCCGACAACTTTATAGCAATCAGCCCCAGCATTTT.

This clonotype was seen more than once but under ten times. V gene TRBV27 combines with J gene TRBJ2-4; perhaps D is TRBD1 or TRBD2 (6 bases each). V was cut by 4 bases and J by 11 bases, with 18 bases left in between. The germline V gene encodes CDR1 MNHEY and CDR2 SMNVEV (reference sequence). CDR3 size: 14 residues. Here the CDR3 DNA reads TGTGCCAGCAGTTCACCTGGAGGGGGGCGCGTTCAGTACTTC. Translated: CASSSPGGGRVQYF.

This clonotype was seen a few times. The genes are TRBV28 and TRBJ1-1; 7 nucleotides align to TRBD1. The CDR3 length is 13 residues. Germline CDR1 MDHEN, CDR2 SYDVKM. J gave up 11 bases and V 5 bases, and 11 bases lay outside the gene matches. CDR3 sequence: CASSTTGDFTAFF. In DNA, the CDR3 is TGTGCCAGCAGTACTACAGGGGACTTTACCGCTTTCTTT.

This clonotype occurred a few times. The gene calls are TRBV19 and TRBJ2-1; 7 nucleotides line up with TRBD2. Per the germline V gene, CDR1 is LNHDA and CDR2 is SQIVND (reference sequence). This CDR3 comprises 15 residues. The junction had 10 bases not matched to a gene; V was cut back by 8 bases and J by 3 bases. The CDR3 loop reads CASGSGAGVYNEQFF. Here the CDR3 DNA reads TGTGCCAGTGGCTCTGGGGCGGGGGTCTACAATGAGCAGTTCTTC.

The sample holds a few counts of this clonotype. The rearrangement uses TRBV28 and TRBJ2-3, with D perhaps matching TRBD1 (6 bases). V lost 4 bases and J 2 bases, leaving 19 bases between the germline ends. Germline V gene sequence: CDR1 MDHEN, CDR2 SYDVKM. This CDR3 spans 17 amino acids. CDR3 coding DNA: TGTGCCAGCAGTTCAGGTCTGGGACACCGTCCCACAGATACGCAGTATTTT. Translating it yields CASSSGLGHRPTDTQYF.

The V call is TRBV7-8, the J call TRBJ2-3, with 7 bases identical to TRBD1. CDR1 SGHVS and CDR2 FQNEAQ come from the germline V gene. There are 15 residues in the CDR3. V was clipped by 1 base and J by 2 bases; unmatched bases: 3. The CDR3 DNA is TGTGCCAGCAGCTTAGACGGACAGGACACAGATACGCAGTATTTT. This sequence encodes CASSLDGQDTDTQYF.

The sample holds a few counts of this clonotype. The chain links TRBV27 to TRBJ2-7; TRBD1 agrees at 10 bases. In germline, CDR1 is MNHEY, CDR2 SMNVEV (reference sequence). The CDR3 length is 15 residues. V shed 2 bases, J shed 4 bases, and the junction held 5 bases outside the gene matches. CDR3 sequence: CASSLEGQGNYEQYF. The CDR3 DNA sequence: TGTGCCAGCAGTTTAGAGGGACAGGGGAATTACGAGCAGTACTTC.

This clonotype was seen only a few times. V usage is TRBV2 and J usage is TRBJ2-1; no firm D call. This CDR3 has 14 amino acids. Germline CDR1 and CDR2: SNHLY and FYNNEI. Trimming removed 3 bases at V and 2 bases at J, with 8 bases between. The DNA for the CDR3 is TGTGCCAGCAGTGACGTGTGGACCTACAATGAGCAGTTCTTC. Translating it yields CASSDVWTYNEQFF.

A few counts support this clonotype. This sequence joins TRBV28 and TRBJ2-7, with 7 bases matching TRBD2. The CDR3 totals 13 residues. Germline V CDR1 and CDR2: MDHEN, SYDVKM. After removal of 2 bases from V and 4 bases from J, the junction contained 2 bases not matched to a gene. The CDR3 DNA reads TGTGCCAGCAGTTTAGCGGGAGAGTACGAGCAGTACTTC. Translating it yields CASSLAGEYEQYF.

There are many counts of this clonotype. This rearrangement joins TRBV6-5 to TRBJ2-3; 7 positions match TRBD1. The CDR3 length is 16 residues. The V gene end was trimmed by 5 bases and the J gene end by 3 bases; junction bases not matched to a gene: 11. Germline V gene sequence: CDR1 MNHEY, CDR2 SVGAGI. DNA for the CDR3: TGTGCCAGCAGTCAAACCGGGACAGTCCCTACAGATACGCAGTATTTT. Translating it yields CASSQTGTVPTDTQYF.

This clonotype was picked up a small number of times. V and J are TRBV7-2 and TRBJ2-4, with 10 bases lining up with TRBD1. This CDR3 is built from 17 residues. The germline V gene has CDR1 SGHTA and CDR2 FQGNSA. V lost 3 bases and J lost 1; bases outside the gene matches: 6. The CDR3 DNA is TGTGCCAGCAGCTTCTTTTCGGGACAGGGGGCCAAAAACATTCAGTACTTC. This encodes CASSFFSGQGAKNIQYF.

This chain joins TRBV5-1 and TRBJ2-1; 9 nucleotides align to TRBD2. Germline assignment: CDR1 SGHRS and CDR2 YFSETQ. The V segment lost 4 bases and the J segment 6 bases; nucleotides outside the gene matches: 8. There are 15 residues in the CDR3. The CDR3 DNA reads TGCGCCAGCAGCCTTCCGACTAGCGGATCCAATGAGCAGTTCTTC. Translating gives CASSLPTSGSNEQFF. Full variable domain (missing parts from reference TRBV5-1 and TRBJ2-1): KAGVTQTPRYLIKTRGQQVTLSCSPISGHRSVSWYQQTPGQGLQFLFEYFSETQRNKGNFPGRFSGRQFSNSRSEMNVSTLELGDSALYLCASSLPTSGSNEQFFGPGTRLTVL.

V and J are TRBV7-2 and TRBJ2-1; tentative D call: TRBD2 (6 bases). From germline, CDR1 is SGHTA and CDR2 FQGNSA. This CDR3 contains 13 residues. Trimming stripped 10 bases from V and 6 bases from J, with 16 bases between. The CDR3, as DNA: TGTGCCATATGGGACTTAGTCAGCAATGAGCAGTTCTTC. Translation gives CAIWDLVSNEQFF.